These 19 T cell receptor beta chains were sequenced from one sample in a study of shared T cell receptors in the human thymus. TCRdb keeps only in-frame clones here, not all; method: immunoSEQ multiplex PCR. The sample holds about 610,000 clones, roughly 90% seen once. This sample was shared with a second study, whose subject was human thymus T cells.

Sequences were obtained from thymocytes. All receptors come from a boy under two years old with a congenital heart defect.

This CDR3 is CASSEITTLAFF. CDR3 sequence (DNA): TGTGCCAGCAGTGAAATCACCACTCTGGCTTTCTTT. The V and J genes are TRBV2 and TRBJ1-1; D is undetermined. The V gene lost 2 bases and the J gene lost 11 bases, with 12 bases spanning the gap. The CDR3 loop spans 12 amino acids. The germline V gene has CDR1 SNHLY and CDR2 FYNNEI.

V is TRBV2 and J is TRBJ2-4; 7 nucleotides match TRBD1. The CDR3 is 16 residues long. J was trimmed by 4 bases and V by 7 bases; bases with no gene match: 13. Germline CDR1 and CDR2: SNHLY and FYNNEI. The CDR3 protein is CASMGSPPGQKNIQYF. In DNA form, the CDR3 reads TGTGCCAGCATGGGGTCTCCCCCGGGACAGAAAAACATTCAGTACTTC.

The CDR3 loop reads CASSPPEGVLNTGELFF. The CDR3 region has the DNA TGTGCCAGCAGTCCACCTGAGGGGGTCCTAAACACCGGGGAGCTGTTTTTT. The chain employs TRBV27 and TRBJ2-2; the D gene is possibly TRBD1 (6 bases). Trimming pared 5 bases from V and 2 bases from J, leaving 18 bases between. The germline CDR1 and CDR2 sequences are MNHEY and SMNVEV (reference sequence). CDR3 length equals 17 residues.

This clone appeared once. The genes are TRBV29-1 and TRBJ2-3, with 7 bases aligning to TRBD2. The CDR3 consists of 16 residues. The germline V gene encodes CDR1 SQVTM and CDR2 ANQGSEA. V was pared by 0 bases and J by 3 bases, with 9 bases of the junction left unmatched. This CDR3 reads CSVEDVGSGITDTQYF. The CDR3 region has the DNA TGCAGCGTTGAAGATGTGGGGAGCGGGATAACAGATACGCAGTATTTT.

V and J are TRBV4-2 and TRBJ2-3; 7 positions match TRBD1. V was clipped by 1 base and J by 4 bases; unmatched bases: 8. The CDR3 runs 16 residues. Germline-derived CDR1 and CDR2 are LGHNA and YNFKEQ. CDR3 bases: TGTGCCAGCAGCCAAGGGGACAGACAGGTTGCAGATACGCAGTATTTT. Translating it yields CASSQGDRQVADTQYF.

This chain joins TRBV7-2 and TRBJ2-7; 8 nucleotides match TRBD2. CDR1 and CDR2 from the germline V gene are SGHTA and FQGNSA. V shed 5 bases and J 3 bases; nucleotides not matched to a gene: 9. CDR3 length: 15 amino acids. The CDR3 nucleotides read TGTGCCAGCAGCCCCCCCGGGACTAGGGTCTACGAGCAGTACTTC. Its protein product is CASSPPGTRVYEQYF.

V usage is TRBV25-1 and J usage is TRBJ2-3; the match to TRBD2 covers 7 bases. There are 17 residues in the CDR3. Germline CDR1 and CDR2: MGHDK and SYGVNS. V was clipped by 8 bases and J by 4 bases; unmatched bases: 18. This CDR3 reads CASAGRRETLGADTQYF. The CDR3 DNA reads as TGTGCCAGCGCTGGCAGGCGGGAGACGTTAGGTGCAGATACGCAGTATTTT.

In the case of this clone: At the DNA level, this CDR3 is encoded by other sequences in the same sample as well. This chain uses TRBV5-6 with TRBJ1-1; D not resolved. The CDR3 spans 13 residues. In germline, CDR1 is SGHDT, CDR2 YYEEEE. Trimming pared 1 base from V and 6 bases from J, leaving 10 bases between. The CDR3 loop is CASSLPEESEAFF. The CDR3 region has the DNA TGTGCCAGCAGCTTGCCCGAAGAGTCTGAAGCTTTCTTT.

V is TRBV4-2 and J is TRBJ2-3, with 7 positions matching TRBD2. CDR1 is LGHNA, CDR2 YNFKEQ, per germline. The CDR3 runs 18 residues. V shed 1 base and J 0 bases; nucleotides not matched to a gene: 10. CDR3 residues: CASSQVSRGRRSTDTQYF. As DNA, the CDR3 is TGTGCCAGCAGCCAAGTCTCTCGCGGGAGACGAAGCACAGATACGCAGTATTTT.

V is TRBV4-3 and J is TRBJ2-1, with 11 bases that match TRBD2. This CDR3 contains 16 residues. CDR1 is LGHNA, CDR2 YSLEER, per germline. Trimming took 1 base from V and 5 from J; bases not matched to a gene: 4. The CDR3 protein is CASSQVLAGGHNEQFF. In DNA form, the CDR3 reads TGCGCCAGCAGCCAAGTGTTAGCGGGAGGGCACAATGAGCAGTTCTTC.

The chain links TRBV6-4 to TRBJ1-2, with TRBD1 matching over 7 bases. J lost 3 bases, V lost 5 bases, and 3 bases had no gene match. Germline CDR1 is MRHNA and CDR2 is SNTAGT. There are 13 residues in the CDR3. This CDR3 is CASSRDRHYGYTF. The DNA of the CDR3 is TGTGCCAGCAGTAGGGACAGACACTATGGCTACACCTTC.

The chain combines TRBV12-5 with TRBJ2-7; D remains unclear. CDR3 length equals 11 residues. V lost 3 bases, J lost 3 bases, and 3 bases lay in between. Germline CDR1 LGHNT, CDR2 FRNRAP. CDR3 DNA sequence: TGTGCTAGTGGTTTTAACTACGAGCAGTACTTC. Protein sequence: CASGFNYEQYF. Full variable domain (missing parts from reference TRBV12-5 and TRBJ2-7): DARVTQTPRHKVTEMGQEVTMRCQPILGHNTVFWYRQTMMQGLELLAYFRNRAPLDDSGMPKDRFSAEMPDATLATLKIQPSEPRDSAVYFCASGFNYEQYFGPGTRLTVT.

This sequence joins TRBV27 and TRBJ2-2; 16 nucleotides line up with TRBD2. The germline gives CDR1 MNHEY, CDR2 SMNVEV (reference sequence). The J segment lost 3 bases and the V segment lost 2 bases, leaving 9 bases of the junction unmatched. CDR3 length equals 20 residues. The CDR3 spells CASSLVPGTSGRGYTGELFF. CDR3 DNA sequence: TGTGCCAGCAGTTTAGTCCCCGGGACTAGCGGGAGGGGGTACACCGGGGAGCTGTTTTTT.

The V call is TRBV27, the J call TRBJ1-5; D is undetermined. V lost 2 bases and J 0 bases, leaving 5 bases between the germline ends. The CDR3 sequence is 14 residues long. Germline V CDR1 and CDR2: MNHEY, SMNVEV (reference sequence). CDR3 loop: CASSLGSSNQPQHF. Here the CDR3 DNA reads TGTGCCAGCAGTTTAGGGAGTAGCAATCAGCCCCAGCATTTT.

This chain joins TRBV7-9 and TRBJ1-2; the D is unclear. V lost 4 bases to trimming and J lost 2 bases, with 11 bases between them. The CDR3 runs to 14 residues. The V gene's germline CDR1 is SEHNR and CDR2 FQNEAQ (reference sequence). In DNA form, the CDR3 reads TGTGCCAGCAGCTCATGGTCGAGAAACTATGGCTACACCTTC. It specifies CASSSWSRNYGYTF.

This clone was picked up one time. The rearrangement joins TRBV30 to TRBJ2-7; TRBD2 might be the D (5 bases). This CDR3 is 14 amino acids long. Germline CDR1 is GTSNPN and CDR2 is SVGIG (reference sequence). Trimming stripped 3 bases from V and 1 base from J, with 13 bases between. The CDR3 bases are TGTGCCTGGAGAGCTCAGCGGCTATCCTACGAGCAGTACTTC. Translating it yields CAWRAQRLSYEQYF.

The table lists this clone with a few counts. The chain couples TRBV4-1 to TRBJ2-7; TRBD1 matches 7 bases. Germline V gene data show CDR1 as MGHRA and CDR2 as YSYEKL. The CDR3 sequence is 15 residues long. J lost 3 bases, V lost 1 base, and 6 bases had no gene match. CDR3 amino acids: CASSQVIRDSYEQYF. The DNA of the CDR3 is TGCGCCAGCAGCCAAGTCATTCGGGACAGCTACGAGCAGTACTTC.

This clone was observed a single time. The chain has TRBV4-1 and TRBJ1-1, with a tentative D call TRBD1 (5 bases). The CDR3 has 18 residues. Between the trimmed V and J ends, which lost 0 bases and 3 bases, there was a span of 20 bases. CDR1 is MGHRA, CDR2 YSYEKL, per germline. The CDR3 here is CASSQDREWRAEDTEAFF. In DNA, the CDR3 is TGCGCCAGCAGCCAAGACAGGGAGTGGAGGGCGGAGGACACTGAAGCTTTCTTT.

The CDR3: CASSVSRGLAKNIQYF. CDR3 nucleotides: TGTGCCAGCAGTGTCTCCAGGGGGCTAGCCAAAAACATTCAGTACTTC. The V call is TRBV27, the J call TRBJ2-4; 8 positions match TRBD1. The trim removed 5 bases at V and 0 bases at J, leaving 6 bases unmatched. The CDR3 totals 16 residues. CDR1 is MNHEY and CDR2 is SMNVEV in the germline V gene (reference sequence).